This TCR beta chain was obtained from a study of blood T cell repertoires in COVID-19. In the study overall: Collection of acute and convalescent COVID-19 samples took place in the United States, Italy and Spain.

V lost 4 bases, J lost 6 bases, and 13 bases lay in between. Germline CDR1 is KGHSH and CDR2 is LQKENI. The CDR3 is 13 residues long. Per the study methods: For nucleated cells, counts were estimated from reference gene primer amplification. The assay was immunoSEQ multiplex PCR, and TCRdb's table has in-frame clones only and misses some. The D gene and trimming were derived from the DNA, and the V and J assignments and clone size from that table. Of approximately 360,000 clones in the sample, nearly 90% were seen once. The sequenced material came from peripheral blood. This chain joins TRBV18 and TRBJ2-7; D is perhaps TRBD1 (6 bases). This clonotype originated in a man aged 18 to 35 with active or convalescent COVID-19. CDR3 amino acids: CASSRDRDTEQYF. CDR3 DNA: TGTGCCAGCTCACGAGACCGGGACACCGAGCAGTACTTC. The full variable domain, completed using reference TRBV18 and TRBJ2-7, is NAGVMQNPRHLVRRRGQEARLRCSPMKGHSHVYWYRQLPEEGLKFMVYLQKENIIDESGMPKERFSAEFPKEGPSILRIQQVVRGDSAAYFCASSRDRDTEQYFGPGTRLTVT.